This T cell receptor (beta chain) was sequenced during a study of cytomegalovirus exposure and HLA in healthy donors. With 5 bases clipped from V and 4 bases from J, the junction kept 5 bases outside the gene matches. CDR1 and CDR2 from the germline V gene are ENHRY and SYGVKD. This CDR3 is built from 15 residues. Study conclusions and caveats: The study recorded 164 TCR beta chains that were cytomegalovirus-associated. Highly shared variants forming one cluster were likely a sequencing artifact. Based on reports, TCR beta sequences accurately predicted HLA-A and HLA-B alleles for most subjects. Most TCR sequences proved rare, with some public TCRs found in many donors.

With regard to this clone: Antigen specificity is unknown.

13 Jbeta primers and 60 Vbeta primers were used for the PCR. Sequencing used immunoSEQ multiplex PCR; TCRdb keeps in-frame clones, though not all of them. The data hold about 150,000 clones, with under 70% observed a single time. V usage is TRBV10-3 and J usage is TRBJ2-1; TRBD1 matches 10 bases. Sequencing input: PBMCs. This receptor was identified in a man aged 25 to 40 in good health and CMV-seropositive. The CDR3 nucleotides read TGTGCCATCAGTCCCGGGACAGGGGTTTACAATGAGCAGTTCTTC. It translates to CAISPGTGVYNEQFF.